Presented here are 12 T cell receptor beta chains from one specimen sequenced in a study of regulatory T cells in long-lasting Graves disease. Researchers made TCR beta libraries by using iRepertoire HTBI primers and running Arm-PCR on CDR3 regions. TCRdb ran MiXCR on the multiplex PCR reads and lists one entry per CDR3 protein. Here the sample spans 360,000 or so distinct CDR3 sequences, 16% being singletons. The time point here: newly diagnosed GD, antithyroid drugs for less than 3 months. TCR sequences were obtained from RNA taken from PBMCs. These sequences were also reported in another study, on T cells in Graves' hyperthyroidism and ophthalmopathy.

Material: peripheral blood mononuclear cells (PBMCs), obtained at new diagnosis, from a patient treated with antithyroid drugs. The source is a man aged 35-49 years with Graves disease.

This clonotype occurred many times. CDR3 nucleotide sequence: TGCAGTGCTAGAGACTCCAGGGGCGATGAGCAGTTCTTC. It translates to CSARDSRGDEQFF. The chain is built from TRBV20-1 and TRBJ2-1, with D tentatively TRBD1 (6 bases). Germline-derived CDR1 and CDR2 are DFQATT and SNEGSKA (reference sequence). The CDR3 loop spans 13 amino acids. Between the trimmed V and J ends, which lost 0 bases and 8 bases, there was a span of 11 bases.

The gene calls are TRBV12-3 or TRBV12-4 and TRBJ2-4, with D possibly matching TRBD1 (6 bases). V was clipped by 6 bases and J by 12 bases, with 15 bases between them. The CDR3 has 12 residues. CDR3 DNA sequence: TGTGCCAGCAGACCGACAGGCGGCAATCAGTACTTC. Translating gives CASRPTGGNQYF.

This clonotype was detected many times. This chain links TRBV28 with TRBJ1-1; D might be TRBD1 (6 bases). Germline loops: CDR1 MDHEN, CDR2 SYDVKM. The CDR3 has 11 residues. Deletions cut 7 bases from V and 9 bases from J, with 12 bases between. CDR3 DNA: TGTGCCAGCACCGGGACATCGAAAGCTTTCTTT. It is translated as CASTGTSKAFF. Variable domain in full (rest from reference TRBV28 and TRBJ1-1): DVKVTQSSRYLVKRTGEKVFLECVQDMDHENMFWYRQDPGLGLRLIYFSYDVKMKEKGDIPEGYSVSREKKERFSLILESASTNQTSMYLCASTGTSKAFFGQGTRLTVV.

The CDR3 DNA reads TGTGCCAGCAGCCGGGACAGGGGGCCGAACACTGAAGCTTTCTTT. As protein: CASSRDRGPNTEAFF. The J gene is TRBJ1-1, the V gene TRBV2; the match to TRBD1 covers 12 bases. Germline CDR1 is SNHLY and CDR2 is FYNNEI. Unmatched junction bases numbered 3, after V lost 6 bases and J lost 1 base. CDR3 size: 15 residues.

This clonotype was detected only once. The chain is built from TRBV3-1 and TRBJ1-1; D remains ambiguous. Per germline, CDR1 LGHDT and CDR2 YNNKEL (reference sequence). The V and J ends lost 10 bases and 0 bases respectively, with 15 bases between them. The CDR3 loop spans 14 amino acids. CDR3 sequence (DNA): TGTGCCACAAAAAGGGAGGGAGTGAACACTGAAGCTTTCTTT. Amino acid sequence: CATKREGVNTEAFF.

This clonotype was detected a few times. V gene TRBV28 combines with J gene TRBJ2-2; the D gene could be TRBD1 or TRBD2 (5 bases each). V lost 3 bases to trimming and J lost 6 bases, with 17 bases between them. There are 16 residues in the CDR3. In germline, CDR1 is MDHEN, CDR2 SYDVKM. CDR3 loop: CASSLTDGGKAGELFF. CDR3 nucleotides: TGTGCCAGCAGTTTGACTGATGGGGGAAAGGCCGGGGAGCTGTTTTTT.

In this sample, this clonotype turned up many times. The chain is built from TRBV28 and TRBJ2-7; 7 bases align to TRBD1. There are 15 residues in the CDR3. V was clipped by 5 bases and J by 4 bases; unmatched bases: 11. Germline V CDR1 and CDR2: MDHEN, SYDVKM. CDR3 protein: CASSPHRQGGYEQYF. In nucleotides, the CDR3 is TGTGCCAGCAGTCCCCACAGACAGGGTGGGTACGAGCAGTACTTC.

On this clonotype itself: A clone one base away is much larger, so this may be a read error. This chain uses TRBV12-3 or TRBV12-4 with TRBJ1-1, with a weak D call TRBD1 (6 bases). The CDR3 runs 15 residues. The ends were cut back, 6 bases at V and 3 bases at J, with 17 bases in the middle. The CDR3 spells CASSQQGALHTEAFF. CDR3 in DNA: TGTGCCAGCAGCCAACAGGGCGCTTTGCACACTGAAGCTTTCTTT.

This clonotype was recorded at least ten times. The chain uses TRBV28 and TRBJ1-2; D is unclear. V lost 6 bases and J 5 bases, leaving 10 bases between the germline ends. The CDR3 consists of 12 residues. Germline CDR1 reads MDHEN; CDR2 reads SYDVKM. CDR3 bases: TGTGCCAGCAGCCCGAAAGGGTATGGCTACACCTTC. It encodes CASSPKGYGYTF.

Turning to this clonotype: At one end the junction does not follow the germline gene, possibly because of a read error. The V and J genes are TRBV5-1 and TRBJ2-6, with D perhaps matching TRBD1 (5 bases). The CDR3 extends over 15 amino acids. In germline, CDR1 is SGHRS, CDR2 YFSETQ. The DNA for the CDR3 is TGTGCCAGCAGCACACAGGTCTCTGGGGCCAACGTCCTGACTTTC. It yields the protein CASSTQVSGANVLTF.

This clonotype has a count of ten or more. CDR3 in amino acids: CATSESGAYEQYF. The CDR3 bases are TGTGCCACCAGTGAGTCAGGAGCCTACGAGCAGTACTTC. The rearrangement links TRBV24-1 to TRBJ2-7, with no clear D. The CDR3 contains 13 residues. Germline lookup yields CDR1 KGHDR and CDR2 SFDVKD. The germline V and J ends were trimmed by 4 bases and 2 bases, with 8 bases remaining between them.

This chain uses TRBV14 with TRBJ2-3, with 15 positions matching TRBD2. The CDR3 runs 18 residues. Trimming at V came to 4 bases and at J to 5 bases, leaving 10 bases not matched to a gene. The germline gives CDR1 SGHDN, CDR2 FVKESK. DNA for the CDR3: TGTGCCAGCAGCCCGCAACGGACTAGCGGGGGGGCGGGAGATACGCAGTATTTT. It codes for CASSPQRTSGGAGDTQYF.